This TCR beta chain stems from a study of blood T cells in healthy people across ages. Together with a sample-barcoded 5' primer, a J-beta primer mix was included in a second PCR lasting about 7 to 11 cycles. TCRdb analysed the 5' RACE reads with MiXCR anew, one entry per CDR3 protein. The sample carries 700,000 to 1,000,000 distinct CDR3 sequences, more than 40% recorded once. Germline V gene data show CDR1 as SGHRS and CDR2 as YFSETQ. CDR3 length: 12 residues. The V end lost 6 bases, the J end lost 8 bases, and 9 bases lay between the germline ends. This clonotype has only a few counts. Antigen specificity is unknown. Regarding the study as a whole: The study found TCR beta diversity correlated strongly with naive T cell percentage.

Sequencing was carried out using blood. The sequence came from a man aged 55 to 70 in good health. V and J are TRBV5-1 and TRBJ1-6; tentatively, D is TRBD1 (5 bases). This chain's CDR3 is CASKQDHSPLHF. The CDR3 DNA is TGCGCCAGCAAACAGGACCATTCACCCCTCCACTTT.